This TCR beta chain was sequenced for a study of blood T cell repertoires in COVID-19 (dated by TCRdb to about 2020). Regarding the study in general: Collaborator samples came from the United States, Italy and Spain and covered acute and convalescent phases of COVID-19. The material from the prospective study consisted of cDNA or gDNA derived from T cells, B-cell-depleted T cells, or PBMCs. Subjects who had been exposed to COVID-19, were actively infected with it, or had recovered from it provided the deeply sampled blood TCRbeta repertoires that made up the dataset. The repertoires were released in a freely available public database meant as a resource for research on the immune response to SARS-CoV-2. The samples were drawn from two sources: the first 160 participants of the ongoing ImmuneRACE study, and 950 to 1,500 subjects contributed by 6 global collaborators. Nearly every sample came with metadata listing a de-identified subject ID, COVID-19 status, age in years and sex. Where HLA class I and class II types were available, the types were taken from metadata supplied by the sample provider, not from assay-based typing.

Concerning this clone: It has no known antigen specificity. No base quality values were provided; no much bigger clone lies one nucleotide off.

TCRbeta CDR3 regions were amplified from genomic DNA by means of the immunoSEQ Assay, a bias-controlled multiplex PCR. From the authors' description of their analysis: The number of nucleated cells in each sample was estimated from the amplification of reference gene primers within the assay. To quantify the absolute abundance of each unique TCRbeta CDR3 rearrangement, sequence reads were collapsed and filtered. For each sample, productive Simpson clonality was calculated as the square root of Simpson's diversity index across productive rearrangements. TCRdb took this table from immuneACCESS and kept in-frame rearrangements with V and J called. Such tables lack part of the clones; where checked against another copy, unresolved V genes explain under half of the gap, and the rest is unexplained. V, J and clone size derive from that table, while D and trimming were established from the DNA sequence. Within this sample are about 190,000 clones, with under 85% of them counted one time only. Together, the top ten hold 17% of the sample.

The collaborating institutions used their own protocols to collect whole blood in K2EDTA tubes. For TCRbeta analysis, collaborators shipped samples as frozen whole blood, isolated PBMCs, or DNA extracted from either of those sample types. Study-wide conclusions, independent of this receptor: Clinical and demographic metadata were provided uncurated, with the amount varying by source and participant.

V loses 2 bases of germline sequence and J loses 4 bases, and the interval between the two ends is 14 bases. CDR1 and CDR2 were assigned from the germline V gene as KGHDR and SFDVKD. The CDR3 starts with the cysteine, ends with the phenylalanine, and has 15 residues. Here the CDR3 DNA is all that survives: 45 bases in frame from base 1. The chain employs TRBV24-1 and TRBJ2-7; the D gene is perhaps TRBD1, from 6 matching bases. The sequence came from a man between 60 and 75 years old with active or convalescent COVID-19. What was sequenced was peripheral blood. The CDR3 protein: CATSDSRRGYYEQYF. The nucleotides are TGTGCCACCAGTGATTCTCGCAGGGGATATTACGAGCAGTACTTC.